The 21 T cell receptor beta chains below come from one sample, sequenced in a study of human thymus T cells. TCRdb's table, derived via immunoSEQ multiplex PCR, lists solely in-frame clones and lacks some. The table lists roughly 54,000 clones, 90% to 95% of them singletons. The specimen sequenced was blood. The receptors originated from a boy less than two years old with a congenital heart defect but otherwise immunologically healthy.

The CDR3 DNA is TGTGCCAGCAGCGCCCTGACAGGGGGCTATGGCTACACCTTC. It encodes CASSALTGGYGYTF. The genes are TRBV9 and TRBJ1-2; 9 bases agree with TRBD1. Germline trimming cut 3 bases from V and 4 bases from J; bases unmatched to any gene: 4. Germline V gene lookup returns CDR1 SGDLS and CDR2 YYNGEE. The CDR3 runs to 14 residues.

The rearrangement links TRBV7-2 to TRBJ2-7; possibly TRBD1 for D (6 bases). The CDR3 totals 15 residues. The germline V gene has CDR1 SGHTA and CDR2 FQGNSA. Trimming pared 0 bases from V and 3 bases from J, leaving 12 bases between. CDR3 DNA sequence: TGTGCCAGCAGCTTAGCGGGGCAGGGGCTCTACGAGCAGTACTTC. It specifies CASSLAGQGLYEQYF.

The CDR3 spells CASRRIQGQETQYF. The CDR3 DNA reads TGCGCCAGCAGAAGAATACAGGGACAAGAGACCCAGTACTTC. The chain joins TRBV10-1 to TRBJ2-5, with a possible D match to TRBD1 (6 bases). V shed 6 bases and J shed 2 bases, with 13 bases lying between them. The germline CDR1 and CDR2 sequences are WNHNN and SYGVQD (reference sequence). CDR3 length: 14 residues.

This chain joins TRBV7-2 and TRBJ2-3; 9 positions agree with TRBD1. Trimming took 5 bases from V and 4 from J; bases not matched to a gene: 4. This CDR3 spans 14 amino acids. Germline V gene lookup returns CDR1 SGHTA and CDR2 FQGNSA. CDR3 region: CASSITGGPDTQYF. Here the CDR3 DNA reads TGTGCCAGCAGCATTACAGGGGGCCCAGATACGCAGTATTTT.

This clone has a single count. The genes are TRBV28 and TRBJ2-1; D possibly corresponds to TRBD2 (6 bases). Trimming took off 8 bases at V and 0 bases at J, with 17 bases between the two ends. Germline CDR1 and CDR2: MDHEN and SYDVKM. There are 16 residues in the CDR3. CDR3 sequence reads: CASLAPTGSSYNEQFF. The DNA for the CDR3 is TGTGCCAGCCTAGCGCCGACGGGATCCTCCTACAATGAGCAGTTCTTC.

This chain uses TRBV28 with TRBJ2-7; D not resolved. The CDR3 extends over 11 amino acids. The V end was cut by 4 bases, the J end by 2 bases, with 3 bases between. In germline, CDR1 is MDHEN, CDR2 SYDVKM. CDR3 in amino acids: CASSYTYEQYF. The CDR3 DNA reads TGTGCCAGCAGTTACACCTACGAGCAGTACTTC.

This clone was counted a single time. The chain carries TRBV6-6 and TRBJ2-4; a possible D gene is TRBD2 (6 bases). The CDR3 consists of 16 residues. Germline V gene lookup returns CDR1 MNHNY and CDR2 SVGAGI (reference sequence). V lost 2 bases and J 7 bases, leaving 18 bases between the germline ends. The CDR3 is CASSYVAGPRSNIQYF. As DNA, the CDR3 is TGTGCCAGCAGTTACGTGGCGGGACCTAGGAGTAACATTCAGTACTTC.

The gene calls are TRBV5-1 and TRBJ1-1, with no clear D. V gave up 0 bases and J gave up 1 base, with 4 bases separating them. The germline gives CDR1 SGHRS, CDR2 YFSETQ. This CDR3 contains 13 residues. The CDR3 sequence is CASSLEGNTEAFF. The DNA for the CDR3 is TGCGCCAGCAGCTTGGAGGGGAACACTGAAGCTTTCTTT.

The chain recombines TRBV2 with TRBJ1-2; maybe TRBD1 (6 bases). The CDR3 is 18 amino acids. Trimming took off 4 bases at V and 6 bases at J, with 27 bases between the two ends. Per germline, CDR1 SNHLY and CDR2 FYNNEI. This CDR3 is CASSVSLLNRARRDGYTF. The DNA for the CDR3 is TGTGCCAGCAGTGTTTCATTACTTAACAGGGCAAGACGGGATGGCTACACCTTC.

The chain employs TRBV21-1 and TRBJ2-5; the table's D gene call, TRBD1, was not cross checked with the DNA. TRBV21-1 is a documented pseudogene. CDR3 length equals 12 residues. Here the CDR3 DNA reads TGTGCCAGCATTTCGACAGGGGAGACCCAGTACTTC. The encoded protein is CASISTGETQYF.

The genes are TRBV5-4 and TRBJ1-1; D perhaps matches TRBD1 (5 bases). Trimming stripped 5 bases from V and 1 base from J, with 9 bases between. Germline CDR1 is SGHNT and CDR2 is YYREEE (reference sequence). The CDR3 runs to 13 residues. CDR3 residues: CASSFQGNTEAFF. The DNA of the CDR3 is TGTGCCAGCAGTTTTCAGGGGAACACTGAAGCTTTCTTT.

The chain combines TRBV7-3 with TRBJ2-1, with a tentative D call TRBD2 (7 bases). Germline lookup yields CDR1 SGHTA and CDR2 FQGTGA. The CDR3 consists of 15 residues. Trimming took 2 bases from V and 5 from J, leaving 13 bases between them. CDR3: CASSLPGGPNNEQFF. CDR3 in DNA: TGTGCCAGCAGCTTACCCGGGGGGCCGAACAATGAGCAGTTCTTC.

The chain links TRBV7-9 to TRBJ2-5, with D perhaps assigned TRBD1 or TRBD2 (5 bases each). The ends were cut back, 5 bases at V and 2 bases at J, with 15 bases in the middle. The length of the CDR3 is 15 residues. Per the germline V gene, CDR1 is SEHNR and CDR2 is FQNEAQ (reference sequence). The CDR3 sequence: CASSRPNGGQETQYF. In DNA, the CDR3 is TGTGCCAGCAGCCGCCCAAATGGGGGACAAGAGACCCAGTACTTC.

The chain links TRBV19 to TRBJ2-5; the D call may be TRBD1 or TRBD2 (6 bases each). Germline V gene lookup returns CDR1 LNHDA and CDR2 SQIVND (reference sequence). This CDR3 is built from 16 residues. The V end lost 5 bases, the J end lost 5 bases, and 21 bases lay between the germline ends. The DNA of the CDR3 is TGTGCCAGTAGTCCCTCCCTTTCGGGGGCGGGGGAGACCCAGTACTTC. Its translation is CASSPSLSGAGETQYF.

The chain couples TRBV7-2 to TRBJ1-1; TRBD1 aligns across 8 bases. Unmatched junction bases numbered 4, after V lost 5 bases and J lost 8 bases. The CDR3 totals 12 residues. Germline CDR1 reads SGHTA; CDR2 reads FQGNSA. The CDR3 here is CASSPQGAEAFF. In nucleotides, the CDR3 is TGTGCCAGCAGCCCCCAGGGGGCGGAAGCTTTCTTT.

The V and J genes are TRBV27 and TRBJ2-7; TRBD1 agrees at 10 bases. This CDR3 is built from 14 residues. The germline V gene encodes CDR1 MNHEY and CDR2 SMNVEV (reference sequence). V trimming: 6 bases; J trimming: 2 bases; junction bases outside the gene matches: 4. The CDR3 sequence: CASRLDRGTYEQYF. CDR3 nucleotides: TGTGCCAGCAGGCTGGACAGGGGGACCTACGAGCAGTACTTC.

The CDR3 sequence: CASSFMSSPETQYF. The CDR3 DNA sequence: TGTGCCAGCAGTTTTATGAGTAGCCCAGAGACCCAGTACTTC. The rearrangement uses TRBV28 and TRBJ2-5, with D uncertain. CDR1 is MDHEN and CDR2 is SYDVKM in the germline V gene. Trimming left V 3 bases short and J 4 bases short, with 12 bases between. This CDR3 comprises 14 residues.

The chain links TRBV7-7 to TRBJ2-1; 7 bases agree with TRBD2. The CDR3 totals 13 residues. V gave up 5 bases and J gave up 7 bases; unmatched junction bases: 5. From germline, CDR1 is SSHAT and CDR2 FNYEAQ (reference sequence). Here the CDR3 DNA reads TGTGCCAGCAGCCTAGGACTAGTTAATGAGCAGTTCTTC. The encoded protein is CASSLGLVNEQFF.

The rearrangement uses TRBV7-2 and TRBJ2-5, with TRBD2 identical over 14 bases. In germline, CDR1 is SGHTA, CDR2 FQGNSA. The junction had 7 bases not matched to a gene; V was cut back by 5 bases and J by 5 bases. The CDR3 consists of 16 residues. The CDR3 loop reads CASSPRLAGGLETQYF. The CDR3 DNA is TGTGCCAGCAGCCCACGACTAGCGGGGGGGCTGGAGACCCAGTACTTC.

The chain employs TRBV4-1 and TRBJ1-1, with unresolved D. Trimming pared 1 base from V and 0 bases from J, leaving 15 bases between. Germline-derived CDR1 and CDR2 are MGHRA and YSYEKL. The CDR3 extends over 17 amino acids. CDR3 region: CASSQGPLKGLNTEAFF. The CDR3 DNA is TGCGCCAGCAGCCAAGGCCCCTTGAAGGGCCTGAACACTGAAGCTTTCTTT.

This sequence joins TRBV7-8 and TRBJ2-5, with 12 bases lining up with TRBD2. Germline CDR1 is SGHVS and CDR2 is FQNEAQ. V lost 1 base and J lost 2; bases outside the gene matches: 5. This CDR3 has 17 amino acids. This CDR3 is CASSLGLAGVLQETQYF. The CDR3 bases are TGTGCCAGCAGCTTAGGACTAGCGGGGGTCTTACAAGAGACCCAGTACTTC.